This T cell receptor beta chain was identified in a study of T cells in Graves' hyperthyroidism and ophthalmopathy. Regarding the study as a whole: Ophthalmopathy was identified by the model a median around 5.9 months ahead of onset. Most expanded thyroid clonotypes above 0.001 also appeared in blood.

The source material, RNA transcripts, was used to amplify TCR beta CDR3 regions. HTBI primers were used for first-round RT-PCR of the TCR CDR3. TCRdb independently ran MiXCR on the multiplex PCR reads; one entry per CDR3 protein. The sample has 500,000 to 600,000 distinct CDR3 sequences, about 45% seen once; the top ten hold around two fifths. Details on this clonotype: Antigen: not known.

Exclusion criteria comprised uncontrolled infection, other autoimmune disease, pregnancy or lactation. The TCR comes from an adult woman with Graves' disease, either hyperthyroidism or ophthalmopathy (not recorded which). Sequenced input: peripheral blood or thyroid tissue (not recorded which).

CDR3 sequence reads: CASTEAGAGSYNEQFF. As DNA, the CDR3 is TGTGCCAGCACCGAGGCGGGAGCAGGTTCCTACAATGAGCAGTTCTTC. The rearrangement links TRBV9 to TRBJ2-1; TRBD2 matches at 7 bases. CDR1 and CDR2 (germline): SGDLS, YYNGEE. V gave up 6 bases and J gave up 1 base; unmatched junction bases: 10. The CDR3 is 16 amino acids.